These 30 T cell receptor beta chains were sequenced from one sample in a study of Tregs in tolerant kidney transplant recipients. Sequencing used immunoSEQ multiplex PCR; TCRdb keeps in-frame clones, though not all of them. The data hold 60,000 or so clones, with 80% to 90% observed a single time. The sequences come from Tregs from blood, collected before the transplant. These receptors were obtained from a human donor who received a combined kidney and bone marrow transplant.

The DNA for the CDR3 is TGTGCCAGCAGCGTCATCCCGGGACTAGCCAACAATGAGCAGTTCTTC. Translating gives CASSVIPGLANNEQFF. The V and J genes are TRBV9 and TRBJ2-1; 9 bases align to TRBD2. V shed 2 bases and J 5 bases; nucleotides not matched to a gene: 8. The CDR3 sequence is 16 residues long. Germline V CDR1 and CDR2: SGDLS, YYNGEE.

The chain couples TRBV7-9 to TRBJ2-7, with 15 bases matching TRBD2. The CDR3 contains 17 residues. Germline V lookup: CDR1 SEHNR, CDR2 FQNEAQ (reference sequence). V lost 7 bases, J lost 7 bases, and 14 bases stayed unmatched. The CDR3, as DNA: TGTGCCAGCACCTCCCTCCAAGCCGGACTAGCGGGAGGGGAGCAGTACTTC. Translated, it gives CASTSLQAGLAGGEQYF.

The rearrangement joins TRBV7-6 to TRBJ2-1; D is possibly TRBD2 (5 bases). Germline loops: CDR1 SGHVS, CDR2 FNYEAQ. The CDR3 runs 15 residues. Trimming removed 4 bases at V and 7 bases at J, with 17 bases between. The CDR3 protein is CASSSGAAGPNEQFF. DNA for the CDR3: TGTGCCAGCAGCTCTGGCGCTGCGGGCCCGAATGAGCAGTTCTTC.

The CDR3 DNA reads TGCGCCAGCAGTGGGGTCGGGGCGGAAGCTTTCTTT. The encoded protein is CASSGVGAEAFF. The genes are TRBV10-2 and TRBJ1-1; D possibly corresponds to TRBD1 (5 bases). V lost 4 bases to trimming and J lost 8 bases, with 11 bases between them. The CDR3 contains 12 residues. Germline V CDR1 and CDR2: WSHSY, SAAADI.

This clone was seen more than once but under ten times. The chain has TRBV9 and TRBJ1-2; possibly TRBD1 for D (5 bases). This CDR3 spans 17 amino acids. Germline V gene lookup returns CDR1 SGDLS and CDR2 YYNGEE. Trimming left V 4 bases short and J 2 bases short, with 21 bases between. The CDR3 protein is CASSPHTPDWGNYGYTF. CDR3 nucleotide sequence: TGTGCCAGCAGCCCCCATACGCCGGATTGGGGGAACTATGGCTACACCTTC. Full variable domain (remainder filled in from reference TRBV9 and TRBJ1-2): DSGVTQTPKHLITATGQRVTLRCSPRSGDLSVYWYQQSLDQGLQFLIQYYNGEERAKGNILERFSAQQFPDLHSELNLSSLELGDSALYFCASSPHTPDWGNYGYTFGSGTRLTVV.

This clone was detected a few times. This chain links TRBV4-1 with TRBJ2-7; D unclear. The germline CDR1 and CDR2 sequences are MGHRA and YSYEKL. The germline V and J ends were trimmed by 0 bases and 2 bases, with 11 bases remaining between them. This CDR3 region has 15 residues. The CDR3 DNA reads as TGCGCCAGCAGCCAAGAAGAGGCCGTAGCCTACGAGCAGTACTTC. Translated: CASSQEEAVAYEQYF.

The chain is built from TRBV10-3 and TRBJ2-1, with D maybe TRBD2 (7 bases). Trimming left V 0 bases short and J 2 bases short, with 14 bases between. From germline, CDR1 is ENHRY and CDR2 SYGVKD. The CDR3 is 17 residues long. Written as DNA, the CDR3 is TGTGCCATCAGTGAGTCGCCAGGGAGGGGGACCTACAATGAGCAGTTCTTC. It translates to CAISESPGRGTYNEQFF.

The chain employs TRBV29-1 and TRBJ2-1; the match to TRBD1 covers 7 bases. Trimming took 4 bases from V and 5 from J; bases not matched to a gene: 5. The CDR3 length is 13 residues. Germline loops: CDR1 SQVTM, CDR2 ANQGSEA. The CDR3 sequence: CSVARDRDNEQFF. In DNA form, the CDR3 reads TGCAGCGTTGCCCGAGACAGGGACAATGAGCAGTTCTTC.

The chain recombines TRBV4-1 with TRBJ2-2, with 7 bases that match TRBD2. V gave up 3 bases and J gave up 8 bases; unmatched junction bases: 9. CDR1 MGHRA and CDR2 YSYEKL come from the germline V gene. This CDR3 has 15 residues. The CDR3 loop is CASSQQLASGGELFF. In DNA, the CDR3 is TGCGCCAGCAGCCAGCAACTAGCGTCAGGGGGGGAGCTGTTTTTT.

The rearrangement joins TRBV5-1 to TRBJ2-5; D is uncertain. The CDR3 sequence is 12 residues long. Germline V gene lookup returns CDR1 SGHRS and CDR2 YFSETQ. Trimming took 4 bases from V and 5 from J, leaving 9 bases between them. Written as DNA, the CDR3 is TGCGCCAGCAGCCCGTCCGGGGAGACCCAGTACTTC. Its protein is CASSPSGETQYF.

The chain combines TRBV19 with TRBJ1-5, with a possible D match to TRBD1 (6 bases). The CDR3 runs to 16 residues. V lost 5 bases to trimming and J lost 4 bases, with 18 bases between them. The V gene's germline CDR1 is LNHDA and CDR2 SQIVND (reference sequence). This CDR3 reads CASSEGGRGLNQPQHF. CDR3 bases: TGTGCCAGTAGTGAAGGGGGAAGAGGGCTTAATCAGCCCCAGCATTTT. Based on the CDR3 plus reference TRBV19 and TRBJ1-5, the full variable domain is DGGITQSPKYLFRKEGQNVTLSCEQNLNHDAMYWYRQDPGQGLRLIYYSQIVNDFQKGDIAEGYSVSREKKESFPLTVTSAQKNPTAFYLCASSEGGRGLNQPQHFGDGTRLSIL.

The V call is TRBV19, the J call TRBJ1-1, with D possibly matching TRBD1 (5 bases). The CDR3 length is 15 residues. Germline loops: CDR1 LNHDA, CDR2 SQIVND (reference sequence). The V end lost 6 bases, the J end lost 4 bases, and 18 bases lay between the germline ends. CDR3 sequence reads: CASRKGSFSGTEAFF. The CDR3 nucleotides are TGTGCCAGTAGAAAGGGGAGTTTTTCGGGCACTGAAGCTTTCTTT.

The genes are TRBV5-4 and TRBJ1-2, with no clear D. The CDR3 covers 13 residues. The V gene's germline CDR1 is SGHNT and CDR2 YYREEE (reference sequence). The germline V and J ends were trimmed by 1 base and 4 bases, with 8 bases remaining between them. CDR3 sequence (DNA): TGTGCCAGCAGCTTGTATACGGGCTATGGCTACACCTTC. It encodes CASSLYTGYGYTF. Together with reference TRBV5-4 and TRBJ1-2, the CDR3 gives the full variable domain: ETGVTQSPTHLIKTRGQQVTLRCSSQSGHNTVSWYQQALGQGPQFIFQYYREEENGRGNFPPRFSGLQFPNYSSELNVNALELDDSALYLCASSLYTGYGYTFGSGTRLTVV.

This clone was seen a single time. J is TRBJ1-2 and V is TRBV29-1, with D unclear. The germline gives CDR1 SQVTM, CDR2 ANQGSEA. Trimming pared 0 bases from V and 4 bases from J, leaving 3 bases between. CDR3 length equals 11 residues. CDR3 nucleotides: TGCAGCGTTGAAGACATCTATGGCTACACCTTC. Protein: CSVEDIYGYTF.

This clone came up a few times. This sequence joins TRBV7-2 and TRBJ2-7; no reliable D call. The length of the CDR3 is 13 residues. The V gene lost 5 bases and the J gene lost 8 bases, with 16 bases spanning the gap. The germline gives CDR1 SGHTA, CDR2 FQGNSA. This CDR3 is CASSTLARSQQYF. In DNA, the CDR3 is TGTGCCAGCAGCACCCTGGCCCGGTCACAGCAGTACTTC.

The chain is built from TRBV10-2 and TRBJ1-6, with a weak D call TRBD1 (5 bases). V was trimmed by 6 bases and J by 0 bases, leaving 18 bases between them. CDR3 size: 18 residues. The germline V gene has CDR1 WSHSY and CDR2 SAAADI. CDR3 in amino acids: CASSHPGLDHSYNSPLHF. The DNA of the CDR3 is TGCGCCAGCAGCCATCCGGGACTAGACCACTCCTATAATTCACCCCTCCACTTT.

The CDR3 protein is CATSRGTGQGASTDTQYF. The CDR3 coding sequence is TGTGCCACCAGCAGAGGTACAGGACAGGGGGCTAGCACAGATACGCAGTATTTT. The chain combines TRBV15 with TRBJ2-3; 11 nucleotides align to TRBD1. CDR1 LNHNV and CDR2 YYDKDF come from the germline V gene (reference sequence). The CDR3 has 18 amino acids. Trimming at V came to 1 base and at J to 0 bases, leaving 6 bases not matched to a gene.

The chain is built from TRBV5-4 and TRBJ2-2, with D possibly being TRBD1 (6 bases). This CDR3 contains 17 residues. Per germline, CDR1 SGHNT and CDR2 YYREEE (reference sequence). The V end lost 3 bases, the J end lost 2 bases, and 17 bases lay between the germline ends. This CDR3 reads CASSSPRGTPNTGELFF. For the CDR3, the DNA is TGTGCCAGCAGCTCACCACGAGGGACACCAAACACCGGGGAGCTGTTTTTT. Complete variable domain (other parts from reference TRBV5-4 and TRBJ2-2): ETGVTQSPTHLIKTRGQQVTLRCSSQSGHNTVSWYQQALGQGPQFIFQYYREEENGRGNFPPRFSGLQFPNYSSELNVNALELDDSALYLCASSSPRGTPNTGELFFGEGSRLTVL.

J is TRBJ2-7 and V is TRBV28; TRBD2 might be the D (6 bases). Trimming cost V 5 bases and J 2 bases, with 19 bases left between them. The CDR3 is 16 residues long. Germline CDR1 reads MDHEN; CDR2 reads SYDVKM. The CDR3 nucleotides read TGTGCCAGCAGTCTCCCTGGCGCGGGAAGACCCTACGAGCAGTACTTC. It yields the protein CASSLPGAGRPYEQYF. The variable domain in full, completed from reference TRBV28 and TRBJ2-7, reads DVKVTQSSRYLVKRTGEKVFLECVQDMDHENMFWYRQDPGLGLRLIYFSYDVKMKEKGDIPEGYSVSREKKERFSLILESASTNQTSMYLCASSLPGAGRPYEQYFGPGTRLTVT.

CDR3 loop: CAWSVWVRGGNTIYF. The CDR3 nucleotides read TGTGCCTGGAGTGTATGGGTGCGGGGTGGAAACACCATATATTTT. The genes are TRBV30 and TRBJ1-3; no clear D gene. CDR3 length: 15 residues. V shed 0 bases and J shed 3 bases, with 12 bases lying between them. Germline loops: CDR1 GTSNPN, CDR2 SVGIG (reference sequence).

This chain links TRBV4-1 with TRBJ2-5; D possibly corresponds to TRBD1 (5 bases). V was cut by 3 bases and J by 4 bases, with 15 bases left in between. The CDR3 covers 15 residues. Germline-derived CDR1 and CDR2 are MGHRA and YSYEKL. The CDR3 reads CASSHLGDSRETQYF. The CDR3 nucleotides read TGCGCCAGCAGCCATCTCGGCGACAGTAGAGAGACCCAGTACTTC.

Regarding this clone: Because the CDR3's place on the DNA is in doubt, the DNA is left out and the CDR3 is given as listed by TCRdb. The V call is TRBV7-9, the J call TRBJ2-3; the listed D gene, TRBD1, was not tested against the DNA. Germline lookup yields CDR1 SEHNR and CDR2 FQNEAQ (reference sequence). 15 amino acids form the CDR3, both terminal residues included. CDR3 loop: CASSFGQGRTDTQYF.

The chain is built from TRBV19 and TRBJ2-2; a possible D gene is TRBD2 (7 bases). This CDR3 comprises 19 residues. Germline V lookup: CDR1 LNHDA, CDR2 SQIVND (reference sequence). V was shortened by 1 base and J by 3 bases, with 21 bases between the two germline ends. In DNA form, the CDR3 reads TGTGCCAGTAGTATAGTCGCGACCGCGGGGGCAGGGTACACCGGGGAGCTGTTTTTT. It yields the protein CASSIVATAGAGYTGELFF.

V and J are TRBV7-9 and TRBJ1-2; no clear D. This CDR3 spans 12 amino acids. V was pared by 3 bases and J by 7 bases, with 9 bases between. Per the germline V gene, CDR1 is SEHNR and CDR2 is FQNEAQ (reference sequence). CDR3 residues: CASSFLQRGYTF. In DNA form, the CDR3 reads TGTGCCAGCAGCTTCCTGCAGCGTGGCTACACCTTC. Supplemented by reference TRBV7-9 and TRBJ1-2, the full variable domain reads DTGVSQNPRHKITKRGQNVTFRCDPISEHNRLYWYRQTLGQGPEFLTYFQNEAQLEKSRLLSDRFSAERPKGSFSTLEIQRTEQGDSAMYLCASSFLQRGYTFGSGTRLTVV.

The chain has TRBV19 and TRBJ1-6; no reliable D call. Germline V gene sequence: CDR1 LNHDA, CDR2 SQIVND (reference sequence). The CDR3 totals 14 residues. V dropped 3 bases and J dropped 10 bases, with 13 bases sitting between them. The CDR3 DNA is TGTGCCAGTAGTATGTGGGGTCAGGAATCACCCCTCCACTTT. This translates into CASSMWGQESPLHF.

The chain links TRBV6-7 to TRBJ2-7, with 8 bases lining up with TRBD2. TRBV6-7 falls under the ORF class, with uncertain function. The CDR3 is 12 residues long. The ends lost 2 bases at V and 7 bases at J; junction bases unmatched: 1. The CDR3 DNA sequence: TGTGCCAGCAGTTACCGGGGGGGAGAGCAGTACTTC. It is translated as CASSYRGGEQYF.

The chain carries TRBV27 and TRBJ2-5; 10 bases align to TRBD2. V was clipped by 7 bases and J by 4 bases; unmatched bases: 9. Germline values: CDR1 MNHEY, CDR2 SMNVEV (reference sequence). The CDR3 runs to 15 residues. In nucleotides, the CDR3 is TGTGCCAGCAATCTAAGCGGGAGGGCCGGAGAGACCCAGTACTTC. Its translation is CASNLSGRAGETQYF.

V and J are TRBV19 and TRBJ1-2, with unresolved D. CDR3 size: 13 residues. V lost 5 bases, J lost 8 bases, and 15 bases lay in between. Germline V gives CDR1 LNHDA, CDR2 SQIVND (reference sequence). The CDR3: CASSPFPGRGYTF. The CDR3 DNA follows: TGTGCCAGTAGTCCCTTCCCCGGACGAGGCTACACCTTC.

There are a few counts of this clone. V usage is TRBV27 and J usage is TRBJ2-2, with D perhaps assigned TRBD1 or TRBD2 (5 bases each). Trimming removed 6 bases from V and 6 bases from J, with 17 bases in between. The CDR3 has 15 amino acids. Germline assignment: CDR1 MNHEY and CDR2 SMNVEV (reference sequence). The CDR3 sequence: CASSRNQGDPGELFF. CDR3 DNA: TGTGCCAGCAGCCGTAATCAAGGGGACCCCGGGGAGCTGTTTTTT.

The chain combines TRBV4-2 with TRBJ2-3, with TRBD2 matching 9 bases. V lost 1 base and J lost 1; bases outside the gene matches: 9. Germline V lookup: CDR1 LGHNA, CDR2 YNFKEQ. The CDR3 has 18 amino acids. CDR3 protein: CASSQASRGGAGTDTQYF. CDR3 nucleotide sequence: TGTGCCAGCAGCCAAGCGAGTCGCGGGGGGGCCGGCACAGATACGCAGTATTTT.